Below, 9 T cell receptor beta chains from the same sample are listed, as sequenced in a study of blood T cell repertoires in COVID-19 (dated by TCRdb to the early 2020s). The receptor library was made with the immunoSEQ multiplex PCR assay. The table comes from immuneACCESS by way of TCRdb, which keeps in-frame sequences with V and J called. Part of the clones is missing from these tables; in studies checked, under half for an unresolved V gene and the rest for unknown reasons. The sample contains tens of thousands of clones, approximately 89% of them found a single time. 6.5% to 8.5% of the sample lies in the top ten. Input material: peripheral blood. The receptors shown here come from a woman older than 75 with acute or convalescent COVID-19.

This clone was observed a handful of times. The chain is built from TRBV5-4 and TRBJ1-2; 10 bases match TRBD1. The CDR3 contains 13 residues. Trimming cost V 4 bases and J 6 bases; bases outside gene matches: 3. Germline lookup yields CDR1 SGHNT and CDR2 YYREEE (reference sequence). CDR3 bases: TGTGCCAGCAGCCAGGGACAGGGGCATGGCTACACCTTC. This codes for CASSQGQGHGYTF.

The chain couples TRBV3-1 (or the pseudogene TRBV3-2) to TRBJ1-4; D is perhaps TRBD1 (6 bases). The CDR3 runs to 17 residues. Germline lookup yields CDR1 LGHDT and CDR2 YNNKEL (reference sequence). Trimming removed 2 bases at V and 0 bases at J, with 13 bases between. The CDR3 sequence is CASSQFQTGTTNEKLFF. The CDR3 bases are TGTGCCAGCAGCCAATTTCAAACAGGGACAACTAATGAAAAACTGTTTTTT.

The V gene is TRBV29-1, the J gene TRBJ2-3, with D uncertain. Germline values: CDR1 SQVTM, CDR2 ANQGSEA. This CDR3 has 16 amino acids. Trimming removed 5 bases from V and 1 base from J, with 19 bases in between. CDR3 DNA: TGCAGCGTTTCTCGCGGTGCGAACCCGGGCACAGATACGCAGTATTTT. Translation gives CSVSRGANPGTDTQYF.

Here the CDR3 reads CASSPRSRLAAMEGNEQFF. CDR3 sequence (DNA): TGTGCCAGCAGCCCCCGGTCCAGACTAGCGGCCATGGAGGGCAATGAGCAGTTCTTC. The chain is built from TRBV4-2 and TRBJ2-1, with TRBD2 matching over 9 bases. This CDR3 region has 19 residues. Germline lookup yields CDR1 LGHNA and CDR2 YNFKEQ. V lost 4 bases, J lost 6 bases, and 19 bases stayed unmatched.

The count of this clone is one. Here the CDR3 reads CASTPQGISTGELFF. CDR3 bases: TGTGCCAGCACCCCACAGGGGATAAGCACCGGGGAGCTGTTTTTT. The chain combines TRBV6-5 with TRBJ2-2; 7 bases are shared with TRBD1. This CDR3 contains 15 residues. V lost 7 bases and J lost 4; bases outside the gene matches: 9. CDR1 is MNHEY, CDR2 SVGAGI, per germline.

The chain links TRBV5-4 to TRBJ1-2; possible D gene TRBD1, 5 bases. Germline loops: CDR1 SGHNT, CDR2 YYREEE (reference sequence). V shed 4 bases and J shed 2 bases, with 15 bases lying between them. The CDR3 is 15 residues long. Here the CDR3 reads CASSPRGGSNYGYTF. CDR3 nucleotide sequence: TGTGCCAGCAGCCCCCGGGGGGGATCGAACTATGGCTACACCTTC.

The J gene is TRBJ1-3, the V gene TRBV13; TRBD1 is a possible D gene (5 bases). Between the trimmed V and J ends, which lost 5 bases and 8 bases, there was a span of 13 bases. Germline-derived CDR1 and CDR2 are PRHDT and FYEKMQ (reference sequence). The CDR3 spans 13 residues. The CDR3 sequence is CASSPQGLDTIYF. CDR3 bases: TGTGCCAGCAGCCCCCAGGGTTTGGACACCATATATTTT.

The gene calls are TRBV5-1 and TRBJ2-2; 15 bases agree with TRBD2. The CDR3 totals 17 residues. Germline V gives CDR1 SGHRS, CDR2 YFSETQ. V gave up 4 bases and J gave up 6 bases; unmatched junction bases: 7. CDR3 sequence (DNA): TGCGCCAGCAGCCTCGGGACTAGCGGGGGGAAGGCCGGGGAGCTGTTTTTT. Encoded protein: CASSLGTSGGKAGELFF. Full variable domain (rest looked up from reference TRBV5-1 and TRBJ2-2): KAGVTQTPRYLIKTRGQQVTLSCSPISGHRSVSWYQQTPGQGLQFLFEYFSETQRNKGNFPGRFSGRQFSNSRSEMNVSTLELGDSALYLCASSLGTSGGKAGELFFGEGSRLTVL.

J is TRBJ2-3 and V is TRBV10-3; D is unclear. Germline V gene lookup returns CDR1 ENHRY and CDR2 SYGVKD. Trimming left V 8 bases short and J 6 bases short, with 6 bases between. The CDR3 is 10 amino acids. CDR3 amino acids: CAIWADTQYF. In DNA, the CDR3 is TGTGCCATCTGGGCTGATACGCAGTATTTT.